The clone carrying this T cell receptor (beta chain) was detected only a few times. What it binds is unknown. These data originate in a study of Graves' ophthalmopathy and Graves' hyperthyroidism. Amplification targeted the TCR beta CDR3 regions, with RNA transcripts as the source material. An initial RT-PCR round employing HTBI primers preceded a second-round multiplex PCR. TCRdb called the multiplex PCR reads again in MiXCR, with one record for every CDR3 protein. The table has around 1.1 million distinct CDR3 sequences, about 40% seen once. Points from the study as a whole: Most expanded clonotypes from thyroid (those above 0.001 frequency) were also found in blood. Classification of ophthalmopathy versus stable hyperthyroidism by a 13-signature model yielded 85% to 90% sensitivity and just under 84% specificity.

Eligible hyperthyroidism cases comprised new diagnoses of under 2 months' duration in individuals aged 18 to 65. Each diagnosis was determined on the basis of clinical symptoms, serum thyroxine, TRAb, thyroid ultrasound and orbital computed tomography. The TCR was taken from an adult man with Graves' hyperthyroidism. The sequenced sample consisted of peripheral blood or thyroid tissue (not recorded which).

CDR3 sequence reads: CASSADRDREPNTEAFF. CDR3 DNA sequence: TGTGCCAGCAGCGCAGACCGGGACCGAGAGCCTAACACTGAAGCTTTCTTT. The chain links TRBV9 to TRBJ1-1; D is perhaps TRBD1 (5 bases). CDR1 and CDR2 (germline): SGDLS, YYNGEE. The CDR3 extends over 17 amino acids. V lost 3 bases, J lost 2 bases, and 20 bases lay in between.